The 26 T cell receptor beta chains in this list originate from one sample, sequenced in a study of low-dose radiotherapy and immunotherapy resistance in tumors. Primers used for first-strand cDNA, a TRAV- and TRBV-specific set, covered both alpha and beta chains. TCRs were amplified for 20 to 25 PCR cycles with a constant-region primer and V-primer adapter. MiXCR, run by TCRdb on the reads, gives a single entry per CDR3 protein. The sample has more than 70,000 distinct CDR3 sequences, around a fifth seen once. The sample's time point: after trial treatment. Treatment denoted: LDRT plus nivolumab, ipilimumab, low-dose cyclophosphamide and aspirin (RACIN trial). Sequencing used PBMCs, obtained after low-dose radiotherapy plus immunotherapy. Receptor source: a female donor with ovarian cancer.

This clonotype was observed at least ten times. The rearrangement uses TRBV4-1 and TRBJ2-1; 11 bases are a match to TRBD2. Germline V CDR1 and CDR2: MGHRA, YSYEKL. CDR3 length equals 16 residues. The V gene end was trimmed by 4 bases and the J gene end by 4 bases; junction bases not matched to a gene: 6. The CDR3 here is CASSLKTSGEYNEQFF. For the CDR3, the DNA is TGCGCCAGCAGCCTAAAGACTAGCGGGGAATACAATGAGCAGTTCTTC.

Only a few counts were recorded for this clonotype. The CDR3: CATSVTASTDTQYF. In nucleotides, the CDR3 is TGTGCCACCAGTGTCACAGCTAGCACAGATACGCAGTATTTT. The chain recombines TRBV24-1 with TRBJ2-3; D not resolved. This CDR3 contains 14 residues. Per germline, CDR1 KGHDR and CDR2 SFDVKD. V lost 5 bases and J lost 0, with 8 bases in between.

This clonotype was counted only a few times. V is TRBV6-2 or TRBV6-3 and J is TRBJ2-2; D might be TRBD1 or TRBD2, each matching 5 bases. CDR1 and CDR2 from the germline V gene are MNHEY and SVGEGT. The CDR3 is made up of 14 amino acids. The V end was cut by 6 bases, the J end by 7 bases, with 15 bases between. This CDR3 is CASSGTWGYGELFF. DNA for the CDR3: TGTGCCAGCAGCGGGACGTGGGGGTACGGGGAGCTGTTTTTT.

This clonotype was picked up many times. The chain is built from TRBV6-6 and TRBJ2-6; no firm D call. The V gene's germline CDR1 is MNHNY and CDR2 SVGAGI (reference sequence). The V and J ends lost 7 bases and 7 bases respectively, with 8 bases between them. The length of the CDR3 is 12 residues. CDR3 region: CASTQGANVLTF. The CDR3, as DNA: TGTGCCAGCACCCAAGGCGCCAACGTCCTGACTTTC.

This clonotype came up many times. V usage is TRBV30 and J usage is TRBJ2-5; D unclear. V was cut by 0 bases and J by 6 bases, with 11 bases left in between. The germline CDR1 and CDR2 sequences are GTSNPN and SVGIG (reference sequence). This CDR3 region has 13 residues. The CDR3 region has the DNA TGTGCCTGGAGTGTATCAAGTGGTCAGACCCAGTACTTC. Protein product: CAWSVSSGQTQYF. Complete variable domain (other parts from reference TRBV30 and TRBJ2-5): SQTIHQWPATLVQPVGSPLSLECTVEGTSNPNLYWYRQAAGRGLQLLFYSVGIGQISSEVPQNLSASRPQDRQFILSSKKLLLSDSGFYLCAWSVSSGQTQYFGPGTRLLVL.

CDR3 loop: CASSFGQRNTEAFF. DNA of the CDR3: TGCGCCAGCAGCTTCGGACAGAGAAACACTGAAGCTTTCTTT. The V call is TRBV5-1, the J call TRBJ1-1, with a tentative D call TRBD1 (6 bases). Trimming pared 2 bases from V and 2 bases from J, leaving 10 bases between. The length of the CDR3 is 14 residues. Germline CDR1 and CDR2: SGHRS and YFSETQ.

In this sample, this clonotype turned up many times. The chain combines TRBV9 with TRBJ1-6; D might be TRBD1 (6 bases). Germline V gives CDR1 SGDLS, CDR2 YYNGEE. There are 13 residues in the CDR3. Trimming took off 1 base at V and 10 bases at J, with 9 bases between the two ends. The CDR3 DNA is TGTGCCAGCAGCGTAAAGGGGGAATCACCCCTCCACTTT. Amino acids: CASSVKGESPLHF.

This clonotype was seen many times. This rearrangement joins TRBV4-1 to TRBJ1-1; D gene uncertain. CDR3 size: 14 residues. Trimming cost V 1 base and J 4 bases, with 10 bases left between them. From germline, CDR1 is MGHRA and CDR2 YSYEKL. The CDR3 loop reads CASSQGLSGTEAFF. In nucleotides, the CDR3 is TGCGCCAGCAGCCAAGGGTTGAGCGGCACTGAAGCTTTCTTT.

In its sample, this clonotype was seen a few times. A far larger clone is a single base away, which makes a read error likely. The chain links TRBV19 to TRBJ2-1; 7 bases map to TRBD2. The J segment lost 10 bases and the V segment lost 5 bases, leaving 17 bases of the junction unmatched. Germline V gene sequence: CDR1 LNHDA, CDR2 SQIVND (reference sequence). The CDR3 is made up of 16 amino acids. The CDR3 DNA reads TGTGCCAGTAGTTCCCTGCTAGCGGCCGTACTCTACGAGCAGTTCTTC. It specifies CASSSLLAAVLYEQFF.

For this clonotype: A far bigger clonotype differs at one base, so this is likely a read error. The CDR3 loop is CASRGGVGPGPYEQFF. The CDR3 DNA follows: TGTGCCAGCAGGGGGGGCGTGGGCCCTGGGCCCTACGAGCAGTTCTTC. The chain links TRBV2 to TRBJ2-1, with D tentatively TRBD1 or TRBD2 (6 bases each). The CDR3 runs to 16 residues. Trimming removed 6 bases at V and 10 bases at J, with 25 bases between. CDR1 SNHLY and CDR2 FYNNEI come from the germline V gene.

This clonotype was counted only a few times. The junction departs from the called germline gene at one end, perhaps through a read error. The rearrangement links TRBV20-1 to TRBJ2-3, with a weak D call TRBD2 (5 bases). The germline CDR1 and CDR2 sequences are DFQATT and SNEGSKA (reference sequence). The CDR3 has 13 residues. The CDR3 bases are TGCAGTACTAGAGTTCCCAGTAAAGATACGCAGTATTTT. This sequence encodes CSTRVPSKDTQYF.

The sample holds many counts of this clonotype. This rearrangement joins TRBV28 to TRBJ1-2; D unclear. The CDR3 loop spans 11 amino acids. CDR1 and CDR2 from the germline V gene are MDHEN and SYDVKM. V lost 4 bases, J lost 4 bases, and 4 bases lay in between. CDR3 loop: CASSWSYGYTF. CDR3 DNA: TGTGCCAGCAGTTGGAGCTATGGCTACACCTTC.

The sample holds many counts of this clonotype. This rearrangement joins TRBV2 to TRBJ2-5; the match to TRBD2 covers 8 bases. The CDR3 length is 16 residues. V gave up 3 bases and J gave up 5 bases; unmatched junction bases: 11. CDR1 is SNHLY and CDR2 is FYNNEI in the germline V gene. The chain's CDR3 is CASSERSGGPSETQYF. Here the CDR3 DNA reads TGTGCCAGCAGTGAGAGAAGCGGGGGCCCCTCGGAGACCCAGTACTTC.

Only a few counts were recorded for this clonotype. The chain is built from TRBV13 and TRBJ2-1; D unresolved. Looked up from germline, CDR1 is PRHDT and CDR2 is FYEKMQ (reference sequence). This CDR3 has 12 amino acids. The V end lost 6 bases, the J end lost 8 bases, and 11 bases lay between the germline ends. The CDR3 region is CASSDVGYEQFF. CDR3 bases: TGTGCCAGCAGTGACGTAGGCTATGAGCAGTTCTTC.

A word on this clonotype: A far bigger clonotype differs at one base, so this is likely a read error. This chain links TRBV6-8 with TRBJ1-1; D not resolved. V was pared by 5 bases and J by 1 base, with 11 bases between. The CDR3 is 14 amino acids. Germline values: CDR1 MNHGY, CDR2 SAAAGT. CDR3 coding DNA: TGTGCCAGCAGTGGTCGGAGCAGGAACACTGAAGCTTTCTTT. This translates into CASSGRSRNTEAFF.

This clonotype was seen ten or more times. V gene TRBV7-2 combines with J gene TRBJ2-5; TRBD1 matches at 12 bases. CDR1 SGHTA and CDR2 FQGNSA come from the germline V gene. V shed 3 bases and J 5 bases; nucleotides not matched to a gene: 10. This CDR3 comprises 17 residues. The CDR3 spells CASSLRGTGGFQETQYF. The CDR3 bases are TGTGCCAGCAGCTTGAGGGGGACAGGGGGCTTTCAGGAGACCCAGTACTTC.

This chain uses TRBV5-3 with TRBJ2-5; D is perhaps TRBD1 (5 bases). TRBV5-3 is placed among ORFs of uncertain function. The CDR3 is 14 residues long. V was pared by 2 bases and J by 0 bases, with 8 bases between. CDR3 in amino acids: CARSFTTDQETQYF. The CDR3 bases are TGTGCCAGAAGCTTTACGACAGACCAAGAGACCCAGTACTTC.

This chain joins TRBV20-1 and TRBJ2-1; 7 bases line up with TRBD2. The ends lost 2 bases at V and 4 bases at J; junction bases unmatched: 14. This CDR3 is built from 17 residues. Germline-derived CDR1 and CDR2 are DFQATT and SNEGSKA (reference sequence). DNA of the CDR3: TGCAGTGCTAGACGGCCTAGCGGAGACATACTTTACAATGAGCAGTTCTTC. Its protein product is CSARRPSGDILYNEQFF.

At least ten counts were recorded for this clonotype. The gene calls are TRBV5-1 and TRBJ1-2, with D possibly being TRBD1 (6 bases). Per the germline V gene, CDR1 is SGHRS and CDR2 is YFSETQ. The CDR3 contains 13 residues. The ends were cut back, 4 bases at V and 5 bases at J, with 12 bases in the middle. For the CDR3, the DNA is TGCGCCAGCAGCCCGGACAGACCTTATGGCTACACCTTC. Its protein is CASSPDRPYGYTF.

The CDR3 reads CASSLSGVVEQFF. In DNA, the CDR3 is TGTGCCAGCAGTTTGAGCGGGGTCGTTGAGCAGTTCTTC. V is TRBV12-3 or TRBV12-4 and J is TRBJ2-1; 7 nucleotides match TRBD2. V gave up 3 bases and J gave up 9 bases; unmatched junction bases: 5. The CDR3 consists of 13 residues.

This clonotype showed up many times. This chain connects TRBV18 to TRBJ2-2; 9 bases map to TRBD1. CDR3 length: 14 amino acids. Germline trimming cut 3 bases from V and 5 bases from J; bases unmatched to any gene: 1. Germline V gives CDR1 KGHSH, CDR2 LQKENI. CDR3 in amino acids: CASSPGTGTGELFF. CDR3 nucleotides: TGTGCCAGCTCACCCGGGACAGGGACCGGGGAGCTGTTTTTT.

This clonotype was detected many times. This chain connects TRBV28 to TRBJ2-7; 9 positions agree with TRBD2. Germline CDR1 is MDHEN and CDR2 is SYDVKM. This CDR3 comprises 16 residues. Trimming cost V 6 bases and J 2 bases; bases outside gene matches: 11. CDR3 DNA sequence: TGTGCCAGCAGCCCCGGGGGACTAGCAGCTACCTACGAGCAGTACTTC. Translation gives CASSPGGLAATYEQYF.

This clonotype was seen more than once but under ten times. The CDR3 protein is CASSVSGTGTYNEQFF. The DNA of the CDR3 is TGTGCCAGTAGTGTATCCGGGACAGGGACCTACAATGAGCAGTTCTTC. The chain recombines TRBV19 with TRBJ2-1, with TRBD1 identical over 9 bases. The J segment lost 2 bases and the V segment lost 5 bases, leaving 7 bases of the junction unmatched. Germline assignment: CDR1 LNHDA and CDR2 SQIVND (reference sequence). There are 16 residues in the CDR3.

The genes are TRBV6-2 or TRBV6-3 and TRBJ2-7, with 10 bases fitting TRBD2. From germline, CDR1 is MNHEY and CDR2 SVGEGT. CDR3 length equals 15 residues. V gave up 5 bases and J gave up 3 bases; unmatched junction bases: 7. CDR3 residues: CASSATSGRGYEQYF. The CDR3 bases are TGTGCCAGCAGTGCGACTAGCGGGCGGGGCTACGAGCAGTACTTC.

V gene TRBV28 combines with J gene TRBJ2-1; TRBD2 is a possible D gene (6 bases). From germline, CDR1 is MDHEN and CDR2 SYDVKM. The CDR3 spans 13 residues. Trimming removed 6 bases from V and 5 bases from J, with 11 bases in between. The CDR3: CASRGTSDNEQFF. CDR3 DNA sequence: TGTGCCAGCAGGGGGACTTCAGACAATGAGCAGTTCTTC.

Worth noting for this clonotype: This likely traces to a read error, being one base from a far larger clone. The V call is TRBV10-3, the J call TRBJ2-5; 7 bases line up with TRBD1. The V gene's germline CDR1 is ENHRY and CDR2 SYGVKD. J was trimmed by 11 bases and V by 6 bases; bases with no gene match: 18. The CDR3 totals 15 residues. The CDR3 reads CAISSDRMGHNEQYF. CDR3 DNA: TGTGCCATCAGCTCGGACAGGATGGGGCACAATGAGCAGTACTTC.